This entry lists 6 T cell receptor beta chains sequenced from one sample in a study of T-cell reconstitution after alpha-beta-depleted transplantation in children. Unique molecular identifiers were used to barcode this TCRbeta library. Each CDR3 protein is one row after TCRdb ran MiXCR on the PCR reads. The sample has over 400,000 distinct CDR3 sequences, roughly two fifths seen once; the top ten hold 25% to 30%. Sequencing used PBMCs, obtained before TCRalphabeta/CD19-depleted stem cell transplant. The receptors derive from a girl under 10 years old with aplastic anemia, due to receive a stem cell transplant.

The V call is TRBV7-9, the J call TRBJ2-3; D ambiguous. Deletions cut 5 bases from V and 5 bases from J, with 11 bases between. The CDR3 is 13 amino acids. CDR1 and CDR2 (germline): SEHNR, FQNEAQ (reference sequence). This CDR3 is CASSQTARDTQYF. DNA of the CDR3: TGTGCCAGCAGCCAAACCGCGCGAGATACGCAGTATTTT. Looking up the rest from reference TRBV7-9 and TRBJ2-3 gives the full variable domain: DTGVSQNPRHKITKRGQNVTFRCDPISEHNRLYWYRQTLGQGPEFLTYFQNEAQLEKSRLLSDRFSAERPKGSFSTLEIQRTEQGDSAMYLCASSQTARDTQYFGPGTRLTVL.

The chain has TRBV27 and TRBJ2-1; D remains ambiguous. Germline loops: CDR1 MNHEY, CDR2 SMNVEV (reference sequence). This CDR3 comprises 12 residues. Deletions cut 7 bases from V and 10 bases from J, with 14 bases between. This CDR3 is CASTDPFREQFF. The CDR3 DNA is TGTGCCAGCACCGATCCGTTCAGGGAGCAGTTCTTC.

This clonotype was detected many times. The chain carries TRBV9 and TRBJ1-2; 8 nucleotides align to TRBD1. The V segment lost 3 bases and the J segment 0 bases; nucleotides outside the gene matches: 7. Looked up from germline, CDR1 is SGDLS and CDR2 is YYNGEE. This CDR3 comprises 16 residues. CDR3 in amino acids: CASSANTGGANYGYTF. In nucleotides, the CDR3 is TGTGCCAGCAGCGCGAATACAGGGGGTGCTAACTATGGCTACACCTTC.

The chain employs TRBV28 and TRBJ2-7; tentatively, D is TRBD1 or TRBD2 (6 bases each). V was pared by 9 bases and J by 2 bases, with 20 bases between. Germline CDR1 is MDHEN and CDR2 is SYDVKM. The CDR3 sequence is 15 residues long. CDR3 region: CASCEWGDTTYEQYF. The CDR3 DNA follows: TGTGCCAGTTGTGAGTGGGGGGACACCACCTACGAGCAGTACTTC.

This clonotype was seen only a few times. The rearrangement links TRBV14 to TRBJ1-6, with D hard to call. Germline-derived CDR1 and CDR2 are SGHDN and FVKESK. The CDR3 runs to 14 residues. With 5 bases removed from V and 10 bases from J, the gap between germline ends came to 15 bases. The chain's CDR3 is CASSARTGWSPLHF. As DNA, the CDR3 is TGTGCCAGCAGCGCCCGGACCGGATGGTCACCCCTCCACTTT.

This rearrangement joins TRBV20-1 to TRBJ2-6; D is ambiguous. Trimming took 0 bases from V and 2 from J, leaving 11 bases between them. This CDR3 is built from 16 residues. The V gene's germline CDR1 is DFQATT and CDR2 SNEGSKA (reference sequence). The CDR3 sequence: CSARDGRDPGANVLTF. The DNA of the CDR3 is TGCAGTGCTAGAGATGGAAGGGATCCTGGGGCCAACGTCCTGACTTTC.